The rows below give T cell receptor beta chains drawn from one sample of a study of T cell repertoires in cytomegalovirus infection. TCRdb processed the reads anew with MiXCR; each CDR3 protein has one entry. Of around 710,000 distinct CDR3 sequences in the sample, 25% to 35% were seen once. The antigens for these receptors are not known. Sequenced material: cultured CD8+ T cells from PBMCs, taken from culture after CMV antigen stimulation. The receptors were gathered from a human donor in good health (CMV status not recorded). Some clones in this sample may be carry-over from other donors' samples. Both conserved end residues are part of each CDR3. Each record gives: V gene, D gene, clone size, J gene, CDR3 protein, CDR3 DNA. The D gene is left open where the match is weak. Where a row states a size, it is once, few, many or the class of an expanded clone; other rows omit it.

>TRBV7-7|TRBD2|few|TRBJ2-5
CASSAGLAGEETQYF
TGTGCTAGCAGCGCGGGACTAGCGGGTGAAGAGACCCAGTACTTC
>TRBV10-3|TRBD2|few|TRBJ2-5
CAISESGLAVGETQYF
TGTGCCATCAGTGAGTCAGGACTAGCGGTGGGAGAGACCCAGTACTTC
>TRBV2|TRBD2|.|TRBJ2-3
CASKERELTDTQYF
TGTGCCAGCAAGGAGCGGGAGCTCACAGATACGCAGTATTTT
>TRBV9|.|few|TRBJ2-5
CASSVVDTGQGGSTQYF
TGTGCCAGCAGCGTAGTAGATACTGGGCAGGGGGGATCGACCCAGTACTTC
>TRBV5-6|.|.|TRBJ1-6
CASSDRDQISPLHF
TGTGCCAGCAGCGACCGGGACCAGATTTCACCCCTCCACTTT
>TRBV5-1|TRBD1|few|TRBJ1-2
CASSFIQGGLLYGYTF
TGCGCCAGCAGCTTCATACAGGGGGGACTCCTCTATGGCTACACCTTC
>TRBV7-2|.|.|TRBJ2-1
CASSLVSSAYNEQFF
TGTGCCAGCAGCTTAGTTAGCTCAGCCTACAATGAGCAGTTCTTC
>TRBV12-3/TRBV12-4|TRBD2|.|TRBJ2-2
CASSFLAGGPKDGELFF
TGTGCCAGCAGTTTTTTAGCGGGGGGCCCGAAGGACGGGGAGCTGTTTTTT
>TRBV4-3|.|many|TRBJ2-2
CASSQYAGAGTGELFF
TGCGCCAGCAGCCAATACGCAGGGGCGGGCACCGGGGAGCTGTTTTTT
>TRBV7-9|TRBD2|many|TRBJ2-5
CASSFLVPSGEETQYF
TGTGCCAGCAGCTTCCTCGTGCCTAGCGGGGAGGAGACCCAGTACTTC
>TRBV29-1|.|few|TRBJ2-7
CSVVGRYEQYF
TGCAGCGTTGTCGGGCGCTACGAGCAGTACTTC
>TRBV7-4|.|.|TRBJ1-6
CASSPNRGSPLHF
TGTGCCAGCAGCCCCAACCGCGGTTCACCCCTCCACTTT
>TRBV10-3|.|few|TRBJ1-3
CAILNTEVSGNTIYF
TGTGCCATCCTGAATACAGAGGTCTCTGGAAACACCATATATTTT
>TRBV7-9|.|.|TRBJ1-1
CASSSSLSTEAFF
TGTGCCAGCAGCTCCTCCCTTTCCACTGAAGCTTTCTTT
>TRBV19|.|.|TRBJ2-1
CASALQGGEQFF
TGTGCCAGTGCGTTGCAGGGGGGGGAGCAGTTCTTC
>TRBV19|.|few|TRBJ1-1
CGSSARAEAFF
TGTGGTTCGTCGGCGAGGGCTGAAGCTTTCTTT
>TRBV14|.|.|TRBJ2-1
CASSLAGTPLVDEQFF
TGTGCCAGCAGCCTTGCCGGGACCCCCTTAGTCGATGAGCAGTTCTTC
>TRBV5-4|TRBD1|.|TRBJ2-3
CASSGRTGDYDTQYF
TGTGCCAGCAGCGGCCGGACAGGGGACTATGATACGCAGTATTTT
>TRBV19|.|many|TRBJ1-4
CASSIWPDEKLFF
TGTGCCAGTAGTATCTGGCCCGATGAAAAACTGTTTTTT
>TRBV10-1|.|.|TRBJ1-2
CASSESMGPEGYGYTF
TGCGCCAGCAGTGAGTCGATGGGCCCGGAAGGGTATGGCTACACCTTC
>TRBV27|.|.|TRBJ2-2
CASTGLGGELFF
TGTGCCAGCACGGGGTTAGGCGGGGAGCTGTTTTTT
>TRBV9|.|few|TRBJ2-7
CASSVGVGSYEQYF
TGTGCCAGCAGCGTAGGGGTAGGATCCTACGAGCAGTACTTC
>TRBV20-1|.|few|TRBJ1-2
CSARQYGYTF
TGCAGTGCTAGACAGTATGGCTACACCTTC
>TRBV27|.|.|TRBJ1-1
CASSFRRDTTEAFF
TGTGCCAGCAGTTTCCGCCGGGACACCACTGAAGCTTTCTTT
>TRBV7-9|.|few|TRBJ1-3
CASSPILQGRSGNTIYF
TGTGCCAGCAGCCCAATTCTACAGGGACGCTCTGGAAACACCATATATTTT
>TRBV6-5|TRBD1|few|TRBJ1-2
CASSYARQGANYGYTF
TGTGCCAGCAGTTACGCTAGACAGGGTGCGAACTATGGCTACACCTTC
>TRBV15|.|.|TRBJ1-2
CAIPRVNYGYTF
TGTGCCATCCCACGGGTTAACTATGGCTACACCTTC
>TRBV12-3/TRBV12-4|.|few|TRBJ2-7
CASSFEGYEQYF
TGTGCCAGCAGTTTTGAGGGGTACGAGCAGTACTTC
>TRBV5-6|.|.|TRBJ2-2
CASSGTPSDTGELFF
TGTGCCAGCAGCGGGACGCCCTCAGACACCGGGGAGCTGTTTTTT
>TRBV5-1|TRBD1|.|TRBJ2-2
CASSLTSRDRVTGELFF
TGCGCCAGCAGCTTAACGTCCCGGGACAGGGTCACCGGGGAGCTGTTTTTT
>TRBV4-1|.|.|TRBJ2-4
CASSPGTNIQYF
TGCGCCAGCAGCCCTGGGACAAACATTCAGTACTTC
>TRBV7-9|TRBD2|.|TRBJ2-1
CASSWLAGGESEQFF
TGTGCCAGCAGCTGGTTAGCGGGGGGGGAGAGTGAGCAGTTCTTC
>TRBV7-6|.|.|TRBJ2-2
CASSLWGDGTGELFF
TGTGCCAGCAGCTTATGGGGAGACGGCACCGGGGAGCTGTTTTTT
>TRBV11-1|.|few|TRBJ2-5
CASTPGPTETQYF
TGTGCCAGCACCCCCGGCCCCACAGAGACCCAGTACTTC
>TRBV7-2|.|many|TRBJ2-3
CASSLAGGQDTQYF
TGTGCCAGCAGCTTAGCTGGGGGGCAAGATACGCAGTATTTT
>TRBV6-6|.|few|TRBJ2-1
CASSYSQDRNEQFF
TGTGCCAGCAGTTACTCCCAGGACCGAAATGAGCAGTTCTTC
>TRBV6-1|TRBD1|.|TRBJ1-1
CASSEVLRGRTEAFF
TGTGCCAGCAGTGAAGTTCTTAGGGGGCGAACTGAAGCTTTCTTT
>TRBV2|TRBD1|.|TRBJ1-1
CASSETAGGRNTEAFF
TGTGCCAGCAGTGAAACGGCAGGGGGGAGGAACACTGAAGCTTTCTTT
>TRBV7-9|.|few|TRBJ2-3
CASSSLNTQYF
TGTGCCAGCAGCTCCCTCAATACGCAGTATTTT
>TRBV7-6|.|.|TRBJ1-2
CASGFGNPEGGYTF
TGTGCCAGCGGCTTCGGCAATCCGGAGGGTGGCTACACCTTC
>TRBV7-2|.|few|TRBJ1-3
CASSLEDTLSGNTIYF
TGTGCCAGCAGCTTAGAGGATACACTCTCTGGAAACACCATATATTTT
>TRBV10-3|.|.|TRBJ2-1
CAITSTGPNRNEQFF
TGTGCCATCACCTCTACGGGGCCTAATAGGAATGAGCAGTTCTTC
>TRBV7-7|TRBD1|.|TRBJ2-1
CASSSHPGQGQFF
TGTGCTAGCAGCTCCCACCCGGGACAGGGTCAGTTCTTC
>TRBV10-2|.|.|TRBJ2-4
CASSASKNIQYF
TGCGCCAGCAGTGCCAGTAAAAACATTCAGTACTTC
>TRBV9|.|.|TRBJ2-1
CASSEGYGLTLSEQFF
TGTGCCAGCAGCGAGGGTTATGGACTAACCCTAAGTGAGCAGTTCTTC
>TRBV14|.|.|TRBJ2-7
CASSQERTTGSYEQYF
TGTGCCAGCAGCCAAGAAAGGACGACAGGCTCCTACGAGCAGTACTTC
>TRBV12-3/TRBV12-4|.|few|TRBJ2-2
CASSSPGAWELFF
TGTGCCAGCAGTTCCCCTGGGGCCTGGGAGCTGTTTTTT
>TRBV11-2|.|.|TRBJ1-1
CASSPSGETKAFF
TGTGCCAGCAGCCCCTCTGGCGAGACGAAAGCTTTCTTT
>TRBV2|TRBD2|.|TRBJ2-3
CASSELAGGASTDTQYF
TGTGCCAGCAGTGAACTAGCGGGGGGTGCTAGCACAGATACGCAGTATTTT
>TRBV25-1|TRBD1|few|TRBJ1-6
CASSEYFGDRDNSPLHF
TGTGCCAGCAGTGAATACTTTGGAGACAGGGATAATTCACCCCTCCACTTT
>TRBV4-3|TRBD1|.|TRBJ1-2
CASSPRTGSPDAYGYTF
TGCGCCAGCAGCCCTCGGACAGGTTCTCCCGACGCTTATGGCTACACCTTC
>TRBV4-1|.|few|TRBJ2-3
CASSQEGRTDTQYF
TGCGCCAGCAGCCAAGAGGGACGTACAGATACGCAGTATTTT
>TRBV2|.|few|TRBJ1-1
CASSADRPYEAFF
TGTGCCAGCAGCGCCGACAGGCCGTATGAAGCTTTCTTT
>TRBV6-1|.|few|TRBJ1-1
CAIWEGGTEAFF
TGTGCCATCTGGGAAGGCGGCACTGAAGCTTTCTTT
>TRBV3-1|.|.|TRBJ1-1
CASSTGHATIGRFSASFF
TGTGCCAGCAGCACGGGACATGCTACGATTGGGAGGTTCTCAGCGTCTTTCTTT